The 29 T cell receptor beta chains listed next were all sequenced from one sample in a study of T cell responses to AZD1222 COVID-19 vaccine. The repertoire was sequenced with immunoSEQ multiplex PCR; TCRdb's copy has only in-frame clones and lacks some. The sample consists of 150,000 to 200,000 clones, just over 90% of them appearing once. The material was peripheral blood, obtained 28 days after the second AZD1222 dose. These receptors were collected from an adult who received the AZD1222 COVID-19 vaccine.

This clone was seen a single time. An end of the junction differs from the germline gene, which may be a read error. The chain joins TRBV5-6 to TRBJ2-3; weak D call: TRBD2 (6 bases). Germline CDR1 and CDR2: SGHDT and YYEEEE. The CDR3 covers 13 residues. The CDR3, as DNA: TGCGCGAGCGGAGGGCCTACCGGGGATACGCAGTATTTT. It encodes CASGGPTGDTQYF.

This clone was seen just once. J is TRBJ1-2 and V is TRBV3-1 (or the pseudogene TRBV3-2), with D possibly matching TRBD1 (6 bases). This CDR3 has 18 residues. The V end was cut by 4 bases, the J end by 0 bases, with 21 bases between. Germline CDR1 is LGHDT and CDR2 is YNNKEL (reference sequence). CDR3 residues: CASSRRSSGGVANYGYTF. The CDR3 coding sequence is TGTGCCAGCAGCCGGCGATCATCCGGGGGCGTTGCTAACTATGGCTACACCTTC.

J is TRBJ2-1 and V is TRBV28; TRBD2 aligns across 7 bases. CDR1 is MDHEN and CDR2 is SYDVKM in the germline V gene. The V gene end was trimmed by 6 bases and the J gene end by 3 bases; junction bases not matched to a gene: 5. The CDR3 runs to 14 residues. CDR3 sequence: CASSNWGGYNEQFF. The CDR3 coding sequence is TGTGCCAGCAGCAATTGGGGGGGCTACAATGAGCAGTTCTTC. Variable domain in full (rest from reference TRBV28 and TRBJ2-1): DVKVTQSSRYLVKRTGEKVFLECVQDMDHENMFWYRQDPGLGLRLIYFSYDVKMKEKGDIPEGYSVSREKKERFSLILESASTNQTSMYLCASSNWGGYNEQFFGPGTRLTVL.

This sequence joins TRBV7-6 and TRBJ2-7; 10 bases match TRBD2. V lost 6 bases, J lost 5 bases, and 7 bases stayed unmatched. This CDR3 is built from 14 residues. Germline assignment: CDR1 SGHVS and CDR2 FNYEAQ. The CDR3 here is CASSPSGRANEQYF. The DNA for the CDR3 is TGTGCCAGCAGTCCGAGCGGGAGGGCCAACGAGCAGTACTTC.

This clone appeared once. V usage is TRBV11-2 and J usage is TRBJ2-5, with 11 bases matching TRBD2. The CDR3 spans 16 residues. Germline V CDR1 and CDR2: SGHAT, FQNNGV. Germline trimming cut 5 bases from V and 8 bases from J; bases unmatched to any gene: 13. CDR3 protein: CASSPTSGSSGLTQYF. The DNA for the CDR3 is TGTGCCAGCAGCCCTACTAGCGGGAGTTCGGGTTTAACCCAGTACTTC.

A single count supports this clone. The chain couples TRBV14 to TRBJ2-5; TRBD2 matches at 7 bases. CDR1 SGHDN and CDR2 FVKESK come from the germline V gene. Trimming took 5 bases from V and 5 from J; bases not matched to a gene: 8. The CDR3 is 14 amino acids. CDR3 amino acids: CASSVRRGRETQYF. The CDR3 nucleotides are TGTGCCAGCAGCGTACGGCGGGGGAGGGAGACCCAGTACTTC.

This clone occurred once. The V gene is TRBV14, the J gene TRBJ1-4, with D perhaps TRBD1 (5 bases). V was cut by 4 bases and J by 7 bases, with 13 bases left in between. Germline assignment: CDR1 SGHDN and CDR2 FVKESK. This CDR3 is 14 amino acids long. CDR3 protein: CASSPRTGGEKLFF. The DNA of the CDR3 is TGTGCCAGCAGCCCCCGAACGGGGGGTGAAAAACTGTTTTTT.

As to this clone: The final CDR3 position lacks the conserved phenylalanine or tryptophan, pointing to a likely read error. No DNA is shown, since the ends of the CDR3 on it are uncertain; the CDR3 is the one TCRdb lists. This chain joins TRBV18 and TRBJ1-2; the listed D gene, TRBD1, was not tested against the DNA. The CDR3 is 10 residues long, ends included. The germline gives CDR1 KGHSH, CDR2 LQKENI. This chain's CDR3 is CASSPPDSRG.

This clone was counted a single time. The CDR3 loop is CASSPQDRGGWSEQYF. Here the CDR3 DNA reads TGTGCCAGCTCACCCCAAGACAGGGGTGGATGGAGCGAGCAGTACTTC. The rearrangement uses TRBV18 and TRBJ2-7, with 8 bases that match TRBD1. Germline V CDR1 and CDR2: KGHSH, LQKENI. The CDR3 has 16 amino acids. Trimming cost V 3 bases and J 6 bases; bases outside gene matches: 13.

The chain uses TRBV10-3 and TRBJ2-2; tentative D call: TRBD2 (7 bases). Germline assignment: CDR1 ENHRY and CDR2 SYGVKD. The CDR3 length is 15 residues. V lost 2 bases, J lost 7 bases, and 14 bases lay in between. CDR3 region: CAISEEGGIIGELFF. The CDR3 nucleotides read TGTGCCATCAGTGAGGAGGGGGGGATTATCGGGGAGCTGTTTTTT.

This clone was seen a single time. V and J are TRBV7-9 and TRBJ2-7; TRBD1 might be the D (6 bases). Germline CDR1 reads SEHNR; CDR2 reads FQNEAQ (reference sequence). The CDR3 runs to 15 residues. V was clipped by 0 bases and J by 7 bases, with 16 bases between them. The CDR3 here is CASSLAAAGVGEQYF. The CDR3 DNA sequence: TGTGCCAGCAGCTTAGCGGCGGCAGGGGTCGGGGAGCAGTACTTC. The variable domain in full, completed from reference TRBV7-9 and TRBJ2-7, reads DTGVSQNPRHKITKRGQNVTFRCDPISEHNRLYWYRQTLGQGPEFLTYFQNEAQLEKSRLLSDRFSAERPKGSFSTLEIQRTEQGDSAMYLCASSLAAAGVGEQYFGPGTRLTVT.

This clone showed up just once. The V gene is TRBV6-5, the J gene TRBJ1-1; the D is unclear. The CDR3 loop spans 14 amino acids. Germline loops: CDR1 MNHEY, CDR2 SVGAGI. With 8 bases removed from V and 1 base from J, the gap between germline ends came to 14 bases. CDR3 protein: CASSRTGPNTEAFF. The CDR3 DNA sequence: TGTGCCAGCTCGAGGACTGGGCCGAACACTGAAGCTTTCTTT.

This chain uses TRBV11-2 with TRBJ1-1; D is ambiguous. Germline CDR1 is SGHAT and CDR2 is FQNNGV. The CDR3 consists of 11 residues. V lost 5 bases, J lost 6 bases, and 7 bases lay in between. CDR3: CASSPRPEAFF. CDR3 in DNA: TGTGCCAGCAGCCCAAGGCCTGAAGCTTTCTTT.

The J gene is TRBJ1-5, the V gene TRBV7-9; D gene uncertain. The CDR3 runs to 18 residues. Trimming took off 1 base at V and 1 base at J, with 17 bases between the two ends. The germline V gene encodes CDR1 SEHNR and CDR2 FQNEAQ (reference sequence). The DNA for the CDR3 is TGTGCCAGCAGCTTAGTTGGCCCCGGGAAAAGGAGCAATCAGCCCCAGCATTTT. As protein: CASSLVGPGKRSNQPQHF.

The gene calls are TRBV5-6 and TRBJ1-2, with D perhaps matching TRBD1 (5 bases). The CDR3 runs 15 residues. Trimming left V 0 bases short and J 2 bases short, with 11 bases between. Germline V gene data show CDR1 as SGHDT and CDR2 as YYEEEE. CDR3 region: CASSLVPGTNYGYTF. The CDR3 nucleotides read TGTGCCAGCAGCTTGGTTCCAGGGACCAACTATGGCTACACCTTC.

The CDR3 region has the DNA TGTGCCAGTAGTCCGCGAGACATCTATGGCTACACCTTC. This encodes CASSPRDIYGYTF. The J gene is TRBJ1-2, the V gene TRBV19, with unresolved D. The V end lost 5 bases, the J end lost 4 bases, and 11 bases lay between the germline ends. The CDR3 spans 13 residues. CDR1 LNHDA and CDR2 SQIVND come from the germline V gene (reference sequence).

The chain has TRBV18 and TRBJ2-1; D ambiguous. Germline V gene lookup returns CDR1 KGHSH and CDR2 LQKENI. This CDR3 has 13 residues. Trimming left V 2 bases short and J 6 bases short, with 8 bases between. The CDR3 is CASSPAGFNEQFF. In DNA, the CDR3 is TGTGCCAGCTCACCAGCCGGGTTCAATGAGCAGTTCTTC.

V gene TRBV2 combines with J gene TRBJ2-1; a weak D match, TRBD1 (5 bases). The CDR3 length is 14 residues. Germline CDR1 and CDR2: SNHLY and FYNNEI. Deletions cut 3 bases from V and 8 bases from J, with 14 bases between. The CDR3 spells CASSDRTRGYEQFF. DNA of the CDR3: TGTGCCAGCAGTGACAGGACAAGGGGTTATGAGCAGTTCTTC.

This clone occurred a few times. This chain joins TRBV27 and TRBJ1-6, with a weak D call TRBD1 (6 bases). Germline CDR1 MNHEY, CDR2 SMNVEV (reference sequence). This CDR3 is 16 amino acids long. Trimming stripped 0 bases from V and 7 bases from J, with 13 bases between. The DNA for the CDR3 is TGTGCCAGCAGTTTATCAGGGAACAGGGCCAATTCACCCCTCCACTTT. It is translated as CASSLSGNRANSPLHF.

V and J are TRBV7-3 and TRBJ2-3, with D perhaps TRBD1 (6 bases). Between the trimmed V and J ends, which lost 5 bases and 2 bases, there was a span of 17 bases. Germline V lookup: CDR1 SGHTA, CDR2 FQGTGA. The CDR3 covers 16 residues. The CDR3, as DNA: TGTGCCAGCAGCACCGGACAGCTAGGAGCCACAGATACGCAGTATTTT. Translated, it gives CASSTGQLGATDTQYF.

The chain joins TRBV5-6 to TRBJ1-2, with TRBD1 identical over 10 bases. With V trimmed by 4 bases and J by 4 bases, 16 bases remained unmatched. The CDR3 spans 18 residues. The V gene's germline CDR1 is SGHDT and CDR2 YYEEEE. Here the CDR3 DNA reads TGTGCCAGCAGCCGACTGGAGGGACAGGGGTCATTATCCTATGGCTACACCTTC. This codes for CASSRLEGQGSLSYGYTF.

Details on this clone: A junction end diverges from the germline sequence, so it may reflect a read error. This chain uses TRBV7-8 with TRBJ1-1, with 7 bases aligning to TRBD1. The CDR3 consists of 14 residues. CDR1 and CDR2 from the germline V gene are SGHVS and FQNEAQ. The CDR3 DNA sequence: TGCGCCAGCAGCTCGACAGGGATGAACACTGAAGCTTTCTTT. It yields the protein CASSSTGMNTEAFF.

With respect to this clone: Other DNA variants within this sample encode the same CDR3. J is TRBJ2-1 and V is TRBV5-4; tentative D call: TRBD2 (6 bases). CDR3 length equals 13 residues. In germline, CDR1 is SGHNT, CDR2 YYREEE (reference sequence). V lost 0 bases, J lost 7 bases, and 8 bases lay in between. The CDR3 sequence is CASSLVGGNEQFF. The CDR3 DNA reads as TGTGCCAGCAGCTTGGTAGGAGGGAATGAGCAGTTCTTC.

CDR3 DNA sequence: TGCGCCAGCAGTGATGGGGCAGGCGGCACTGAAGCTTTCTTT. It is translated as CASSDGAGGTEAFF. The gene calls are TRBV10-1 and TRBJ1-1; D might be TRBD1 (5 bases). The CDR3 is 14 residues long. Germline loops: CDR1 WNHNN, CDR2 SYGVQD (reference sequence). V was clipped by 3 bases and J by 4 bases, with 12 bases between them.

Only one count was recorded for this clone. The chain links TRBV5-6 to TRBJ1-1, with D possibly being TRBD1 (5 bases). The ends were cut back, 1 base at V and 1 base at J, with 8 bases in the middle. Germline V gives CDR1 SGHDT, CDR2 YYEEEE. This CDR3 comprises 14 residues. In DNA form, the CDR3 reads TGTGCCAGCAGCTTGCCCGGGGGGAACACTGAAGCTTTCTTT. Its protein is CASSLPGGNTEAFF.

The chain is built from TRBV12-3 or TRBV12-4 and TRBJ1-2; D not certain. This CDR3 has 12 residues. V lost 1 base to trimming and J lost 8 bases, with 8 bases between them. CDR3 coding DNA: TGTGCCAGCAGTTTAGAGGCAACCGGCTACACCTTC. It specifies CASSLEATGYTF.

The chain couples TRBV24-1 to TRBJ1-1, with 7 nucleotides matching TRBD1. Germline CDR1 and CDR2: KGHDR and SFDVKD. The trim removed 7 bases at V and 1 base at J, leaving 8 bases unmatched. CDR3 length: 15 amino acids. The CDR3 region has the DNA TGTGCCACCAGGGACCCCGACAGGGAGAACACTGAAGCTTTCTTT. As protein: CATRDPDRENTEAFF.

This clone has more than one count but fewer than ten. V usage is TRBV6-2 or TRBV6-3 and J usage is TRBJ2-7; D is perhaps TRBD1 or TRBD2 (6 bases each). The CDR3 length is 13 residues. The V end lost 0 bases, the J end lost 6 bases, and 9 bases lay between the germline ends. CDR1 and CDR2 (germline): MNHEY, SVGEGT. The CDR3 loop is CASSYSGGGEQYF. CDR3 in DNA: TGTGCCAGCAGTTACTCCGGGGGCGGCGAGCAGTACTTC.

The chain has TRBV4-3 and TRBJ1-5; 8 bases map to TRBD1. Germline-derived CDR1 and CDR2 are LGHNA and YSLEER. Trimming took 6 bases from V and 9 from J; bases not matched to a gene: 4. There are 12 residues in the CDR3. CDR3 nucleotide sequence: TGCGCCAGCAGGCAGGGGGCCGGGCCCCAGCATTTT. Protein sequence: CASRQGAGPQHF.